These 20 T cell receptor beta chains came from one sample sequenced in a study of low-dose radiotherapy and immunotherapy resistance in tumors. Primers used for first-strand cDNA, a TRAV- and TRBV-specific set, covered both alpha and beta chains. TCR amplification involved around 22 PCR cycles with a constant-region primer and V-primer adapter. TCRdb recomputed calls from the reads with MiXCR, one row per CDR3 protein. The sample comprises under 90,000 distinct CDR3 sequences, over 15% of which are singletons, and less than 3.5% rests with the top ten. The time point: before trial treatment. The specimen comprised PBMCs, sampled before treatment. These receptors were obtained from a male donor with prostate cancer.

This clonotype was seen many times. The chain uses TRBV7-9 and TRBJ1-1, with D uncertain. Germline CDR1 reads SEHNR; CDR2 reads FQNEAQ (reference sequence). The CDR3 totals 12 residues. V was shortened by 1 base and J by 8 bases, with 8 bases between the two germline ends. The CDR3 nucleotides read TGTGCCAGCAGCTTAGTTTCGCGGGAAGCTTTCTTT. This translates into CASSLVSREAFF.

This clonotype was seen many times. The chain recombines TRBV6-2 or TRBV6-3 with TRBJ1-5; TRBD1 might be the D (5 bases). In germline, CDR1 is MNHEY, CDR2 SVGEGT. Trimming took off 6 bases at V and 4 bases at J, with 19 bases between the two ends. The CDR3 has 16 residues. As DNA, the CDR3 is TGTGCCAGCAGCTACCCCGGGAGGAGGGGAAATCAGCCCCAGCATTTT. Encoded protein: CASSYPGRRGNQPQHF.

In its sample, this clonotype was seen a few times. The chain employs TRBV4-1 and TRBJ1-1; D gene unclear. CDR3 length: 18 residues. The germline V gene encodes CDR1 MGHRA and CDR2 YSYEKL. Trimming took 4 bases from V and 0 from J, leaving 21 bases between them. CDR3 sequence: CASSPRTPPTVLNTEAFF. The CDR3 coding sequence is TGCGCCAGCAGCCCCCGCACCCCTCCGACGGTCCTGAACACTGAAGCTTTCTTT.

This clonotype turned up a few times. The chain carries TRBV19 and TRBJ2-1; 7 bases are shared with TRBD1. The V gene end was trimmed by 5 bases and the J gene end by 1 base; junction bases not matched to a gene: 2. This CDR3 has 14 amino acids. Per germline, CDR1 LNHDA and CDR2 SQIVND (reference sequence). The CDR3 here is CASSHRGSYNEQFF. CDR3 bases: TGTGCCAGTAGTCACAGGGGTTCCTACAATGAGCAGTTCTTC.

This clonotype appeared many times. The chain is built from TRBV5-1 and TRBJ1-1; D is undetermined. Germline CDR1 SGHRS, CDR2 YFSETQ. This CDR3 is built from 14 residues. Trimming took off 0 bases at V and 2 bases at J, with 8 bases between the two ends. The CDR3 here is CASSLAQTNTEAFF. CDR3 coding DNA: TGCGCCAGCAGCTTGGCACAGACTAACACTGAAGCTTTCTTT.

The CDR3 DNA reads TGTGCCAGCAGTGTCGCTCGGGCCATCAATCAGCCCCAGCATTTT. Protein sequence: CASSVARAINQPQHF. V usage is TRBV6-1 and J usage is TRBJ1-5; D is unclear. CDR1 is MNHNS, CDR2 SASEGT, per germline. Deletions cut 4 bases from V and 3 bases from J, with 13 bases between. This CDR3 contains 15 residues.

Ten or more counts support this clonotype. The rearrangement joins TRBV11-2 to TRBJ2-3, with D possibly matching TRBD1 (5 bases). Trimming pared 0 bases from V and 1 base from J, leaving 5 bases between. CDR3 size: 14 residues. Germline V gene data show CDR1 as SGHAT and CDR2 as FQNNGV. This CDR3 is CASSLDRGTDTQYF. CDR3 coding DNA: TGTGCCAGCAGCTTAGACAGGGGCACAGATACGCAGTATTTT.

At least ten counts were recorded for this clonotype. The CDR3 loop is CASSEWGHNYGYTF. In DNA form, the CDR3 reads TGTGCCAGCAGTGAATGGGGCCATAACTATGGCTACACCTTC. The chain combines TRBV25-1 with TRBJ1-2; the D gene is possibly TRBD1 (5 bases). CDR3 size: 14 residues. Germline assignment: CDR1 MGHDK and CDR2 SYGVNS. V shed 1 base and J shed 1 base, with 7 bases lying between them.

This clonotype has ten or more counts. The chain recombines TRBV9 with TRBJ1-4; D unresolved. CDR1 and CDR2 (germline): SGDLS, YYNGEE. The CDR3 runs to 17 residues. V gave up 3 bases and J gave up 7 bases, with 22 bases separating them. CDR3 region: CASSGNKRGPAGEKLFF. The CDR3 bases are TGTGCCAGCAGCGGTAATAAGAGAGGGCCGGCCGGTGAAAAACTGTTTTTT.

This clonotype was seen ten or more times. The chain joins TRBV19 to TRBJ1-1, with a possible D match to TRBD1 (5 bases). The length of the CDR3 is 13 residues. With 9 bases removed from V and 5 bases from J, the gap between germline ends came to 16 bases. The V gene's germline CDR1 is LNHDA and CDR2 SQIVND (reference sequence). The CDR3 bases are TGTGCCAGCTCCCCAGGGTGGGGGACTGAAGCTTTCTTT. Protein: CASSPGWGTEAFF.

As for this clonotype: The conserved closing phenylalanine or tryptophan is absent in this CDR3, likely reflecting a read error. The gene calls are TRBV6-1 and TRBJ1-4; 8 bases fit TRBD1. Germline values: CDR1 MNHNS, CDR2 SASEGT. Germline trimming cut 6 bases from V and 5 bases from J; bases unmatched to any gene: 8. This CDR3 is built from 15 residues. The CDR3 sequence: CASRGQAWRNEKLFS. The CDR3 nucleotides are TGTGCCAGCAGGGGACAGGCGTGGCGGAATGAAAAACTGTTTTCT.

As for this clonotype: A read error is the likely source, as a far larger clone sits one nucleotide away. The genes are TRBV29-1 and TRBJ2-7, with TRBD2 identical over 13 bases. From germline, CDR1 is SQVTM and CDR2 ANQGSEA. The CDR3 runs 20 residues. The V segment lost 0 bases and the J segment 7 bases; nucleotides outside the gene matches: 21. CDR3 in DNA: TGCAGCGTTGAAGATCTCGAGGGGCGCGGTACTAGCGGGGGGGCCGGAGAGCAGTACTTC. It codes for CSVEDLEGRGTSGGAGEQYF.

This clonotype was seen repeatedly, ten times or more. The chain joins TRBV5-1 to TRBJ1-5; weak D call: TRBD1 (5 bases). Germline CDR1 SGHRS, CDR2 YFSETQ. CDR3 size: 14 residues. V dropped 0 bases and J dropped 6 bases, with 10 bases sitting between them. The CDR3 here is CASSLGGDGQPQHF. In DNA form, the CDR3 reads TGCGCCAGCAGCTTGGGAGGGGACGGTCAGCCCCAGCATTTT.

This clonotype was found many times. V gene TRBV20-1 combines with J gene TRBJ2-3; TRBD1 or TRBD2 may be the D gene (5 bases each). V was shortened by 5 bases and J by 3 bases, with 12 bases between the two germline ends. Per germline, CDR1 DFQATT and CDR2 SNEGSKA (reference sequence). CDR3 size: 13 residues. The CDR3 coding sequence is TGCAGTGCTCCGGGACCACGAACAGATACGCAGTATTTT. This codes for CSAPGPRTDTQYF.

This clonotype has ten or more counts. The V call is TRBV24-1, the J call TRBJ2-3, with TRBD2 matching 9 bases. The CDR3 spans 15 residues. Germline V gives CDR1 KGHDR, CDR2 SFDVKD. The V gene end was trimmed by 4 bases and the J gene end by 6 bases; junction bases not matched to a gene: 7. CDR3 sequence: CATSELSGGRDTQYF. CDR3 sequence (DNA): TGTGCCACCAGTGAGCTGAGCGGGGGGCGGGATACGCAGTATTTT.

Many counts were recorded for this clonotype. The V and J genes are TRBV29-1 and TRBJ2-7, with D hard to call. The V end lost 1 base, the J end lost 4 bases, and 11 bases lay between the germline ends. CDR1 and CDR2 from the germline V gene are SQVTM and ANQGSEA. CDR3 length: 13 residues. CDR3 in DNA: TGCAGCGTTGAAGGGGGTATTACATACGAGCAGTACTTC. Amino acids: CSVEGGITYEQYF.

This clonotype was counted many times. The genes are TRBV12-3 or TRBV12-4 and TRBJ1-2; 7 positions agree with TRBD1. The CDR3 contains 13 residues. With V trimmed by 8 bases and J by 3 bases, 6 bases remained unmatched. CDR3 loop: CASLGQEDYGYTF. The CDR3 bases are TGTGCCAGCTTAGGACAGGAGGACTATGGCTACACCTTC.

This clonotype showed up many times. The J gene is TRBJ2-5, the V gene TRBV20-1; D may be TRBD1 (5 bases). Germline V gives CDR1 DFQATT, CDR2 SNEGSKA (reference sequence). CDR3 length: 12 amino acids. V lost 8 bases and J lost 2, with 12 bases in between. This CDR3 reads CSPTVTQETQYF. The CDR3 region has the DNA TGCAGTCCGACAGTTACACAAGAGACCCAGTACTTC.

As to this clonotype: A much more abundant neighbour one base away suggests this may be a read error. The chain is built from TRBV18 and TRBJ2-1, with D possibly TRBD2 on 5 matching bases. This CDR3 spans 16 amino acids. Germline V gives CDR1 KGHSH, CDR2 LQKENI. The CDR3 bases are TGTGCCGGCTCACCACCCGCGGGCAGCTCCTACAATGAGCAGTTCTTC. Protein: CAGSPPAGSSYNEQFF.

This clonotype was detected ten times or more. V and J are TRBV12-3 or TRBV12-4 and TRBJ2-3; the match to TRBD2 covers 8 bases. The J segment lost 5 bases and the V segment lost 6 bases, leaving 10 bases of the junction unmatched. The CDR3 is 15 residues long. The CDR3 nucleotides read TGTGCCAGCAGCCAAACCGGGACTAGAGGAGATACGCAGTATTTT. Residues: CASSQTGTRGDTQYF.